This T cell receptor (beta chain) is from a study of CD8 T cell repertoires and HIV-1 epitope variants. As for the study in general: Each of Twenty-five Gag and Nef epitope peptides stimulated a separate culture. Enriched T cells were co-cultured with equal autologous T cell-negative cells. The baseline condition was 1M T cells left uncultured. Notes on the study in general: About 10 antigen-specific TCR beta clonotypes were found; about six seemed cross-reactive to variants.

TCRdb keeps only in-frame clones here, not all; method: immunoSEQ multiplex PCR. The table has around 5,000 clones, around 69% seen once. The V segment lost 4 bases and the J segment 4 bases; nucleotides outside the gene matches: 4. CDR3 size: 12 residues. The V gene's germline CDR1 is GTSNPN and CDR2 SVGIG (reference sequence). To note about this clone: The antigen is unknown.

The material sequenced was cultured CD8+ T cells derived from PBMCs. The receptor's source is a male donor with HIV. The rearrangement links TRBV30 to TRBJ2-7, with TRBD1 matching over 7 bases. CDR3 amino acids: CAWIRDRYEQYF. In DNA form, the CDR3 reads TGTGCCTGGATTCGGGACAGATACGAGCAGTACTTC.